These 2 T cell receptor beta chains were sequenced from one sample in a study of low-dose radiotherapy and immunotherapy resistance in tumors. Time point here: after trial treatment. The treatment is: LDRT plus nivolumab, ipilimumab, low-dose cyclophosphamide and aspirin (RACIN trial). Priming of first-strand cDNA relied on TRAV- and TRBV-specific primers (covering alpha and beta chains). It was with a constant-region primer and a V-primer adapter that TCRs were amplified over roughly 18 PCR cycles. TCRdb re-derived calls from the reads in MiXCR, one entry per CDR3 protein. Here the sample spans 30,000 to 40,000 distinct CDR3 sequences, about 20% being singletons. Specimen: PBMCs, collected after low-dose radiotherapy plus immunotherapy. The receptors stem from a female donor with ovarian cancer.

Many counts were recorded for this clonotype. V usage is TRBV4-2 and J usage is TRBJ2-6; D unclear. CDR3 length: 14 residues. Germline V gene sequence: CDR1 LGHNA, CDR2 YNFKEQ. Trimming stripped 11 bases from V and 3 bases from J, with 14 bases between. In DNA form, the CDR3 reads TGTGCCTCAACGGCAGGTGGTGGGGCCAACGTCCTGACTTTC. Encoded protein: CASTAGGGANVLTF.

This clonotype was seen a handful of times. The rearrangement uses TRBV6-5 and TRBJ2-2; D uncertain. CDR3 length equals 12 residues. V gave up 6 bases and J gave up 4 bases, with 6 bases separating them. Germline CDR1 MNHEY, CDR2 SVGAGI. CDR3 region: CASRLGTGELFF. The CDR3, as DNA: TGTGCCAGCAGATTGGGCACCGGGGAGCTGTTTTTT.